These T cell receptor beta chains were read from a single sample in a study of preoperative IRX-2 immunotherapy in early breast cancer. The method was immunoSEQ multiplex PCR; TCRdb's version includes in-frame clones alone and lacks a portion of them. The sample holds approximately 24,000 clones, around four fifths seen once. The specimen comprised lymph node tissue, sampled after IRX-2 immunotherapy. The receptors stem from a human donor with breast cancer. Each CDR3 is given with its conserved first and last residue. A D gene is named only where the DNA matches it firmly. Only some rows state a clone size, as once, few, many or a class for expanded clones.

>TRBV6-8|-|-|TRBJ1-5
CASSLRGNQPQHF
TGTGCCAGCAGCCTCCGGGGGAATCAGCCCCAGCATTTT
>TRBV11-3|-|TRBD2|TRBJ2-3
CASSPRTSGGPDTQYF
TGTGCCAGCAGCCCCAGGACTAGCGGGGGGCCAGATACGCAGTATTTT
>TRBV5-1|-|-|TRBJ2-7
CASSLFGTLRYEQYF
TGCGCCAGCAGCTTATTCGGGACTCTTAGGTACGAGCAGTACTTC
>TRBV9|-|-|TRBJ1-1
CASSVGTNTEAFF
TGTGCCAGCAGCGTAGGGACCAACACTGAAGCTTTCTTT
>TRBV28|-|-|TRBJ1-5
CASTSLTGPHQPQHF
TGTGCCAGCACCTCATTAACAGGGCCTCATCAGCCCCAGCATTTT
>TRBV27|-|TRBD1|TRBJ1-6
CASSLASLTGGSSPLHF
TGTGCCAGCAGTTTAGCCTCCCTGACAGGGGGGAGTTCACCCCTCCACTTT
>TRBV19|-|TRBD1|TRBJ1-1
CASSPGQGQAEAFF
TGTGCCAGTAGTCCCGGACAGGGGCAGGCTGAAGCTTTCTTT
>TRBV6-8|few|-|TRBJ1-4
CASREGLRGEKLFF
TGTGCCAGCAGGGAGGGCCTAAGGGGCGAAAAACTGTTTTTT
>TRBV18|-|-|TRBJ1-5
CASSPGGIQPQHF
TGTGCCAGCTCACCCGGGGGGATTCAGCCCCAGCATTTT
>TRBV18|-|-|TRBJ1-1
CASSPRAPGTEAFF
TGTGCCAGCTCACCCAGGGCACCTGGCACTGAAGCTTTCTTT
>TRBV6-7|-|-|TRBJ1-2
CASSYNRYRGNYGYTF
TGTGCCAGCAGTTACAACCGTTATAGGGGGAACTATGGCTACACCTTC
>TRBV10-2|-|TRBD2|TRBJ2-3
CASSDSAGGGTQYF
TGCGCCAGCAGTGACTCCGCAGGCGGGGGTACGCAGTATTTT
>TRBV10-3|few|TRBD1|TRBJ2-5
CATRATGQAFGETQYF
TGTGCCACCCGAGCGACAGGGCAGGCTTTCGGGGAGACCCAGTACTTC
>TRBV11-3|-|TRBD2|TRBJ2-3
CASSDSGGAGDTQYF
TGTGCCAGCAGCGATAGCGGGGGGGCCGGAGATACGCAGTATTTT
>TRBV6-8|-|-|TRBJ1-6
CASSLGERGSPLHF
TGTGCCAGCAGTCTCGGCGAGCGGGGTTCACCCCTCCACTTT
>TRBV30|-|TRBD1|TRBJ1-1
CAWNGQGDSEAFF
TGTGCCTGGAACGGACAGGGGGATTCTGAAGCTTTCTTT
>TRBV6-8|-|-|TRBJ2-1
CASSYGVSVYNEQFF
TGTGCCAGCAGTTACGGGGTCTCCGTCTACAATGAGCAGTTCTTC
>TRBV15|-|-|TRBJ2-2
CATSRVRGAGELFF
TGTGCCACCAGCAGAGTTAGGGGAGCCGGGGAGCTGTTTTTT
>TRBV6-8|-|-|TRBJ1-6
CASSLRQVSSPLHF
TGTGCCAGCAGCCTCAGACAGGTTTCTTCACCCCTCCACTTT
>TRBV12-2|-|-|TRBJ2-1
CASSPLGSYNEQFF
TGTGCCAGTTCCCCACTGGGATCCTACAATGAGCAGTTCTTC
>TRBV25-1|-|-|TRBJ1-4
CASSVTGEKLFF
TGTGCCAGCAGTGTTACCGGGGAAAAACTGTTTTTT
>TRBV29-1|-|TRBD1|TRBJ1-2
CSTSGGGYGYTF
TGCAGTACTTCAGGGGGCGGCTATGGCTACACCTTC
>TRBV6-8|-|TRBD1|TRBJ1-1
CASKKQGQNTEAFF
TGTGCCAGCAAGAAACAGGGGCAGAACACTGAAGCTTTCTTT
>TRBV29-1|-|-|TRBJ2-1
CSAKKGLGVALNEQFF
TGCAGCGCTAAAAAGGGCTTGGGGGTAGCCCTTAATGAGCAGTTCTTC
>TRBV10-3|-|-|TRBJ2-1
CAISEGATYNEQFF
TGTGCCATCAGTGAGGGGGCGACCTACAATGAGCAGTTCTTC
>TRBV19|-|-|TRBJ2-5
CASSIQGPETQYF
TGTGCCAGTAGTATACAGGGACCGGAGACCCAGTACTTC
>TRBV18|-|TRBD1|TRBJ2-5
CASSPTGGGGETQYF
TGTGCCAGCTCACCGACAGGGGGCGGGGGAGAGACCCAGTACTTC
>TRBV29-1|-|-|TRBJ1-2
CSTGGASDYGYTF
TGCAGCACTGGGGGGGCCTCGGACTATGGCTACACCTTC
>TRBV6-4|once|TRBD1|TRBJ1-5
CASSPSVAGGDQPQHF
TGTGCCAGCAGCCCTTCGGTGGCAGGGGGAGATCAGCCCCAGCATTTT
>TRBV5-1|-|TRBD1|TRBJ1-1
CASSLGDRAVTEAFF
TGCGCCAGCAGCTTGGGGGACAGGGCGGTCACTGAAGCTTTCTTT
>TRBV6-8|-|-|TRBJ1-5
CASGSITGQPQHF
TGTGCCAGCGGCTCTATAACAGGTCAGCCCCAGCATTTT
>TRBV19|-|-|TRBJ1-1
CASNLLGYTEAFF
TGTGCCAGTAACTTATTGGGGTACACTGAAGCTTTCTTT
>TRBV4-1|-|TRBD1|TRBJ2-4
CASSQRGQGEGNIQYF
TGCGCCAGCAGCCAGAGGGGACAGGGGGAGGGGAACATTCAGTACTTC
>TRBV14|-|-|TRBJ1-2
CASSQVPGEGYTF
TGTGCCAGCAGCCAAGTCCCAGGGGAGGGCTACACCTTC
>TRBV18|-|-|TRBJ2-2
CASSPPPLLQGTGELFF
TGTGCCAGCTCACCACCCCCACTCCTGCAGGGCACCGGGGAGCTGTTTTTT
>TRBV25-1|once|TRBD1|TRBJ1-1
CASGDRQGEAFF
TGTGCCAGCGGTGACAGACAGGGTGAAGCTTTCTTT
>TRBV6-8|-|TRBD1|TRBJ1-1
CASSLELGGREAFF
TGTGCCAGCAGTCTAGAACTAGGGGGCAGGGAAGCTTTCTTT
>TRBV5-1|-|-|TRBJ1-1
CASSLDALLPNTEAFF
TGCGCCAGCAGCTTGGACGCCCTACTCCCGAACACTGAAGCTTTCTTT
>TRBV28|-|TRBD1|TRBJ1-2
CASGEGGGNNYGYTF
TGTGCCAGCGGGGAGGGAGGGGGCAATAACTATGGCTACACCTTC